These 25 T cell receptor beta chains came from one sample sequenced in a study of blood T cell repertoires in COVID-19. Clones were sequenced by immunoSEQ multiplex PCR, and TCRdb holds only the in-frame ones, with some missing. Counted here are 91,000 or so clones, around 84% occurring once; the ten biggest clones make up approximately 12%. Sequences were obtained from peripheral blood. The receptors derive from a woman aged 55 to 70 in a cohort sampled during active or convalescent COVID-19.

As DNA, the CDR3 is TGTGCCAGCAGTCCCATCGACAGGGGGAATGAAAAACTGTTTTTT. Translation gives CASSPIDRGNEKLFF. The chain has TRBV27 and TRBJ1-4; 9 bases are shared with TRBD1. Germline values: CDR1 MNHEY, CDR2 SMNVEV (reference sequence). This CDR3 is built from 15 residues. Unmatched junction bases numbered 6, after V lost 5 bases and J lost 5 bases.

The V and J genes are TRBV6-2 or TRBV6-3 and TRBJ2-1; TRBD2 is a possible D gene (6 bases). Trimming took 2 bases from V and 13 from J, leaving 15 bases between them. The CDR3 loop spans 13 amino acids. Looked up from germline, CDR1 is MNHEY and CDR2 is SVGEGT. The CDR3 DNA reads TGTGCCAGCAGTTACCCGGGACTGCCGAACCAGTTCTTC. Translated, it gives CASSYPGLPNQFF.

This clone was found once. The V call is TRBV5-4, the J call TRBJ2-7, with 8 bases identical to TRBD2. CDR1 and CDR2 from the germline V gene are SGHNT and YYREEE (reference sequence). CDR3 size: 17 residues. V dropped 2 bases and J dropped 0; count of bases not matched to a gene: 10. In DNA form, the CDR3 reads TGTGCCAGCAGCTTACCATCGGGGGGGGGCTCCTCCTACGAGCAGTACTTC. Translated, it gives CASSLPSGGGSSYEQYF.

In DNA form, the CDR3 reads TGCGCCAGCAGCCAAGATCTTTTAAGGGAGTGGGGGCTTGGAAACACCATATATTTT. Protein: CASSQDLLREWGLGNTIYF. The chain joins TRBV4-1 to TRBJ1-3, with D maybe TRBD1 (6 bases). CDR3 length: 19 residues. V lost 0 bases and J 3 bases, leaving 21 bases between the germline ends. Per the germline V gene, CDR1 is MGHRA and CDR2 is YSYEKL.

CDR3 DNA: TGTGCCAGCAGCTTGGGGGGCCCGACAGGGAACTATGGCTACACCTTC. This sequence encodes CASSLGGPTGNYGYTF. The rearrangement links TRBV5-6 to TRBJ1-2; TRBD1 agrees at 7 bases. The CDR3 totals 16 residues. The junction had 7 bases not matched to a gene; V was cut back by 0 bases and J by 2 bases. Germline V CDR1 and CDR2: SGHDT, YYEEEE.

V gene TRBV7-9 combines with J gene TRBJ1-3; D uncertain. Trimming shortened V by 4 bases and J by 2 bases, and 12 bases separated the two germline ends. CDR3 size: 15 residues. CDR1 and CDR2 (germline): SEHNR, FQNEAQ (reference sequence). The CDR3 here is CASSSRIQTGNTIYF. CDR3 nucleotides: TGTGCCAGCAGCTCCCGAATACAGACTGGAAACACCATATATTTT.

The rearrangement links TRBV7-9 to TRBJ2-4; possibly TRBD1 for D (6 bases). The germline V and J ends were trimmed by 5 bases and 12 bases, with 17 bases remaining between them. The CDR3 contains 13 residues. Germline values: CDR1 SEHNR, CDR2 FQNEAQ (reference sequence). In DNA form, the CDR3 reads TGTGCCAGCAGCCCAGGGGAAGGGGCCCGTCAGTACTTC. This gives the protein CASSPGEGARQYF.

The chain employs TRBV2 and TRBJ2-3, with TRBD2 matching over 9 bases. The junction had 8 bases not matched to a gene; V was cut back by 9 bases and J by 1 base. This CDR3 is built from 15 residues. The V gene's germline CDR1 is SNHLY and CDR2 FYNNEI. The CDR3 bases are TGTGCCAGGCAGGGTAGCGGGGGCCGCACAGATACGCAGTATTTT. Its protein is CARQGSGGRTDTQYF.

J is TRBJ1-5 and V is TRBV24-1; tentative D call: TRBD1 (5 bases). This CDR3 has 14 amino acids. Germline values: CDR1 KGHDR, CDR2 SFDVKD. Trimming took 3 bases from V and 3 from J, leaving 8 bases between them. The CDR3 loop is CATSDRGSNQPQHF. The CDR3 DNA reads as TGTGCCACCAGTGATAGGGGTTCCAATCAGCCCCAGCATTTT.

This clone was seen only once. The CDR3 DNA reads TGCGCCAGCAGCGACAGGGGAAGGGGAAACATTCAGTACTTC. This encodes CASSDRGRGNIQYF. The V call is TRBV5-1, the J call TRBJ2-4; TRBD1 matches at 8 bases. The CDR3 has 14 residues. Germline loops: CDR1 SGHRS, CDR2 YFSETQ. V shed 4 bases and J 6 bases; nucleotides not matched to a gene: 6.

CDR3 protein: CASSRDSSGNTIYF. CDR3 nucleotides: TGTGCCAGCTCGCGAGACAGCTCTGGAAACACCATATATTTT. The chain combines TRBV18 with TRBJ1-3; the D gene is possibly TRBD1 (5 bases). The CDR3 loop spans 14 amino acids. Germline V gene sequence: CDR1 KGHSH, CDR2 LQKENI. The V gene lost 6 bases and the J gene lost 0 bases, with 9 bases spanning the gap.

This rearrangement joins TRBV28 to TRBJ1-3; 9 bases match TRBD1. Germline lookup yields CDR1 MDHEN and CDR2 SYDVKM. Trimming cost V 5 bases and J 4 bases; bases outside gene matches: 9. The CDR3 covers 16 residues. CDR3 in amino acids: CASSPQQGAGGNTIYF. The CDR3 DNA follows: TGTGCCAGCAGTCCTCAACAGGGGGCTGGGGGAAACACCATATATTTT.

The chain has TRBV7-8 and TRBJ1-4, with 9 bases lining up with TRBD1. Germline V gene lookup returns CDR1 SGHVS and CDR2 FQNEAQ. V lost 5 bases to trimming and J lost 8 bases; unmatched junction nucleotides: 6. This CDR3 contains 14 residues. The CDR3 loop is CASSPGTGIEKLFF. The CDR3 bases are TGTGCCAGCAGCCCCGGGACAGGGATCGAAAAACTGTTTTTT.

CDR3 in amino acids: CASSEQTGTDTQYF. DNA of the CDR3: TGCGCCAGCAGTGAGCAGACAGGGACAGATACGCAGTATTTT. The V call is TRBV10-2, the J call TRBJ2-3; the match to TRBD1 covers 7 bases. The CDR3 is 14 residues long. The germline gives CDR1 WSHSY, CDR2 SAAADI. The J segment lost 3 bases and the V segment lost 2 bases, leaving 2 bases of the junction unmatched.

The CDR3 DNA sequence: TGCGCCAGCAGCTTGGACGGGACTAGCGGGAGCTCCTACAATGAGCAGTTCTTC. Translated: CASSLDGTSGSSYNEQFF. The chain joins TRBV5-1 to TRBJ2-1; 14 bases are shared with TRBD2. There are 18 residues in the CDR3. J gave up 0 bases and V 0 bases, and 2 bases lay outside the gene matches. Per the germline V gene, CDR1 is SGHRS and CDR2 is YFSETQ.

The chain recombines TRBV18 with TRBJ2-4, with 7 bases fitting TRBD1. V lost 5 bases and J lost 4; bases outside the gene matches: 2. The germline CDR1 and CDR2 sequences are KGHSH and LQKENI. CDR3 length: 13 residues. CDR3 protein: CASSLQGKNIQYF. The CDR3 region has the DNA TGTGCCAGCTCATTACAGGGGAAAAACATTCAGTACTTC.

This chain joins TRBV30 and TRBJ1-2; the D gene is possibly TRBD1 (6 bases). Between the trimmed V and J ends, which lost 5 bases and 2 bases, there was a span of 15 bases. The CDR3 runs to 14 residues. The germline gives CDR1 GTSNPN, CDR2 SVGIG (reference sequence). As DNA, the CDR3 is TGTGCCTGGGGGGCGGGGGCCTTAAACTATGGCTACACCTTC. Encoded protein: CAWGAGALNYGYTF.

The V and J genes are TRBV27 and TRBJ1-4; TRBD1 aligns across 9 bases. The CDR3 is made up of 18 amino acids. Germline lookup yields CDR1 MNHEY and CDR2 SMNVEV (reference sequence). Losses at the gene ends were 2 bases for V and 8 bases for J; bases not matched to a gene: 15. The CDR3 sequence: CASSLAQGAQTHREKLFF. The CDR3, as DNA: TGTGCCAGCAGTTTAGCACAGGGGGCGCAGACTCACCGAGAAAAACTGTTTTTT.

The V call is TRBV6-1, the J call TRBJ1-5; D may be TRBD1 (5 bases). The CDR3 sequence is 18 residues long. Germline values: CDR1 MNHNS, CDR2 SASEGT. Trimming took off 5 bases at V and 7 bases at J, with 27 bases between the two ends. CDR3 protein: CASSKGVGSGTLQQPQHF. The CDR3 DNA follows: TGTGCCAGCAGTAAAGGAGTGGGATCAGGGACTTTACAACAGCCCCAGCATTTT.

This clone was counted once. This rearrangement joins TRBV6-5 to TRBJ2-5; the match to TRBD2 covers 8 bases. CDR1 is MNHEY, CDR2 SVGAGI, per germline. The V gene end was trimmed by 5 bases and the J gene end by 4 bases; junction bases not matched to a gene: 6. This CDR3 spans 14 amino acids. For the CDR3, the DNA is TGTGCCAGCAGTCCCACGAGCGGGGGAGAGACCCAGTACTTC. Protein product: CASSPTSGGETQYF.

This chain connects TRBV11-2 to TRBJ2-1, with D tentatively TRBD2 (5 bases). Germline V gives CDR1 SGHAT, CDR2 FQNNGV. V dropped 5 bases and J dropped 10 bases, with 27 bases sitting between them. The CDR3 is 17 amino acids. CDR3 loop: CASSPRGLRLTAREQFF. The CDR3 nucleotides are TGTGCCAGCAGCCCGAGAGGACTCCGGTTGACGGCGCGGGAGCAGTTCTTC.

The V call is TRBV21-1, the J call TRBJ1-3; the D call TRBD1 from the table was never checked on the DNA. TRBV21-1 is assigned pseudogene status. CDR3 size: 13 residues. CDR3 residues: CASSKQGMDTIYF. The CDR3 DNA follows: TGTGCCAGCAGCAAACAGGGGATGGACACCATATATTTT.

The chain has TRBV19 and TRBJ1-4; D remains unclear. CDR3 length equals 12 residues. CDR1 and CDR2 (germline): LNHDA, SQIVND (reference sequence). V was pared by 5 bases and J by 7 bases, with 8 bases between. Here the CDR3 reads CASSAYSEKLFF. The CDR3 region has the DNA TGTGCCAGTAGTGCTTACAGTGAAAAACTGTTTTTT.

The chain has TRBV12-5 and TRBJ1-1, with a weak D call TRBD1 (6 bases). The germline gives CDR1 LGHNT, CDR2 FRNRAP. Trimming pared 1 base from V and 1 base from J, leaving 7 bases between. The CDR3 is 14 amino acids. The CDR3 bases are TGTGCTAGTGGTTTGGCAGGGGAGAACACTGAAGCTTTCTTT. It yields the protein CASGLAGENTEAFF.

The genes are TRBV15 and TRBJ1-2; TRBD1 matches at 7 bases. V dropped 0 bases and J dropped 6; count of bases not matched to a gene: 7. The CDR3 totals 15 residues. The germline gives CDR1 LNHNV, CDR2 YYDKDF (reference sequence). CDR3 bases: TGTGCCACCAGCAGAGATGGGACAGTCTTCGATGGCTACACCTTC. This encodes CATSRDGTVFDGYTF.